This TCR beta chain stems from a study of cytomegalovirus exposure and HLA in healthy donors (dated by TCRdb to about 2017). At the level of the whole study: An earlier analysis of 587 of the donors reported about 260 Gb of sequence data and around 110 million unique TCR beta sequences obtained from about 200 million T cells. The number of typed donors differed by locus: about 620-630 for A, B, C, DRB1 and DQB1; 522 for DQA1; approximately 610 for DPA1; and around 490 for DPB1. To predict cytomegalovirus infection status, the study combined high-throughput TCR immunosequencing, statistical association of individual TCRs with disease status, and machine learning. Besides the first cohort of 666 subjects, a separate validation cohort made up of roughly 120 different subjects was used. Roughly 5 DR-DQ haplotypes were treated as single units for association and clustering because of strong linkage in the cohort. Among some 410 genotyped donors of the cohort, an average of approximately 240,000 unique TCR beta nucleotide sequences was sequenced per donor, of which roughly 17% were non-productive. An early release that covered 640 HLA-typed donors contained 250 to 350 gigabases of sequencing data and approximately 85 million unique TCR sequences. Alongside the repertoire data, information on donor age, sex, ethnicity and CMV serostatus was compiled. Class I and class II HLA loci were covered by the typing at four-digit resolution. The aim of the study was to test whether cataloging public T cell receptors could identify signatures of past pathogen exposure. A later genetic analysis took genome-wide SNP genotypes for about 65% of the 666 donors and used that subset as a discovery cohort. An earlier analysis of several hundred of the donors applied high-throughput TCR beta sequencing to assess whether each TCR beta V gene segment acted as functional or pseudogenic. Rather than using new phenotypic data, the later analysis identified candidate immune exposures from TCR beta sequences and from how often those sequences occurred across donors. Of the roughly 400 genotyped donors, approximately 83% fell in the genetic ancestry cluster associated with self-reported Caucasian donors. The study profiled the T cell repertoires of hundreds of subjects by immunosequencing and related them to cytomegalovirus serostatus. All discovery cohort repertoires had been generated using a single sequencing platform. A later analysis re-analyzed previously published TCR beta repertoires from approximately 700 donors and added high-resolution HLA genotyping to study TCR occurrence patterns.

The cohort consisted of 600 to 750 healthy bone marrow donors. Cohort members were all nominally healthy when sampled, although unrecorded immune exposures were likely present. The donor tested CMV seropositive and was one of the 289 seropositive cohort members. Each donor provided a peripheral blood sample, and peripheral blood mononuclear cells were used for TCR beta sequencing. Genomic DNA was extracted from the blood cell samples with the Qiagen DNeasy Blood Extraction Kit. What the research found in general, with its limitations: A further reported finding was that TCR beta sequences accurately predicted the HLA-A and HLA-B alleles for most subjects in the first cohort. In this cohort, only TCR beta chains were sequenced, and detectable features were limited by the absence of alpha or paired-chain data. Some IMGT-functional V segments, including TRBV6-2 and TRBV6-3, could not be distinguished by the 87-base-pair reads and were therefore excluded. In a later analysis, most CMV-associated TCR beta chains were found to appear HLA-restricted, with HLA associations seemingly driven largely by CMV exposure. According to a later analysis, TCR association rates differed among HLA loci, with DRB1 alleles showing the most associated TCRs and HLA-C alleles showing the fewest. Most TCR sequences were observed very rarely across donors, whereas some public TCRs were present in many individuals. A later analysis associated 16,951 TCR beta sequences with specific HLA alleles at a false discovery rate of 0.05. In a later analysis, HLA-associated TCR beta chains showed more clonal expansion and lower generation probabilities than non-associated chains that were equally common. Three of the identified cytomegalovirus-associated TCR beta chains were confirmed in vitro to be specific for cytomegalovirus antigens. Because HLA typing was unavailable for some donors at each locus, only the typed subset was used in association tests. The authors suggested that the approach could potentially be extended to other disease states and immunological phenotypes. In both the original and validation cohorts, the classifier was reported to diagnose cytomegalovirus status with high specificity and sensitivity. A later genetic analysis associated a missense DCLRE1C variant with V-gene and J-gene trimming of TCR beta chains, and an independent cohort replicated the association. Compared with the approximately 720-donor mean, donors in an Asian-associated ancestry cluster had fewer N-insertions in productive TCRs, according to a later genetic analysis. Because counts were too low, some 17 rarely observed V segments, including chromosome 9 orphons, were excluded from the earlier analysis of some 540 of the donors. In an earlier analysis of approximately 590 of the donors, most TCR beta V segments appeared in productive rearrangements about 90% or about 30% of the time, broadly matching IMGT annotations. The study gave a list of around 170 TCR beta chains associated with cytomegalovirus. Roughly uniform sequencing depth across donors was assumed in presence/absence analyses, although this assumption may not hold. Linkage disequilibrium might explain the correlated functional status among segregating V segments, but an unknown experimental factor could not be excluded. For the cohort, immune exposure information was limited to CMV serostatus. A group of highly shared sequence variants was considered likely to be a technical artifact of the sequencing pipeline. When HLA alleles, especially DR and DQ, strongly co-occurred, TCR associations were difficult to assign to individual alleles. Several of the top co-occurrence clusters appeared to be linked to parvovirus B19, influenza, CMV and Epstein-Barr virus, according to a later analysis.

Trimming costs V 3 bases and J 5 bases, and their ends lie 16 bases apart. The CDR3 covers 15 residues, taking in both the cysteine and the phenylalanine. CDR3 DNA is the only sequence kept; it has 45 bases, read in frame from the first base. The germline V gene supplies CDR1 MDHEN and CDR2 SYDVKM. This clone was detected once. Its antigen has not been determined. No much larger clone exists at a distance of one base, and base qualities are not known. Library generation was performed with the immunoSEQ multiplex PCR assay. The multiplex PCR relied on a mix of 60 forward primers for TCR Vbeta segments and 13 reverse primers for TCR Jbeta segments. Amplification of the CDR3 region of rearranged TCR beta genes was performed with a multiplex PCR assay on genomic DNA. Amplified TCR beta libraries were sequenced as 87-base-pair reads on the Illumina HiSeq System. As for how the authors treated the data: A later analysis counted some 74 million unique TCR beta chains across the 500 to 850 repertoires, and approximately 11 million of these chains were shared by at least two donors. Raw reads were error-corrected and collapsed into unique sequences by a nearest-neighbor algorithm in which closely related sequences were merged to remove PCR and sequencing errors. CDR3 sequences were aligned to IMGT reference sequences to assign V, D and J gene segments. For a sequence to be retained, a match of at least six nucleotides was required to both a V gene segment and a J gene segment. Rearrangements were classified as productive when the CDR3 lacked stop codons and remained in frame with V and J, and all other rearrangements were classified as non-productive. Following IMGT convention, CDR3 was defined as the stretch from the second conserved V-encoded cysteine up to the conserved J-encoded phenylalanine. Sequences without an unambiguous match to a single V gene segment were excluded from the earlier analysis of 450 to 750 of the donors. In an earlier analysis of approximately 500 of the donors, a V segment was called functional when productive rearrangements were above 56.7%, and segregating when the standard deviation between donors exceeded 5%. A statistical classification framework was developed to diagnose cytomegalovirus status using the catalog of TCR beta chain sequences. In a later analysis, TCR nucleotide sequences were compared against IMGT/GENE-DB human TR gene sequences so that V and J genes could be assigned. In a later analysis, CDR3 sequences and most-parsimonious VDJ recombination scenarios were assigned using the TCRdist pipeline. In a later analysis, every TCR beta chain was defined by the combination of its CDR3 amino acid sequence and its V-gene family, and reads without a unique V-gene family were dropped. A later analysis removed 592 highly shared, low-generation-probability nucleotide sequences to deal with suspected cross-contamination and a sequencing artifact. For each public chain, a later analysis derived a clonal expansion index from normalized ranks of inferred template counts within each repertoire. In a later analysis, generation probabilities were computed with a VDJ recombination model fitted to out-of-frame rearrangements, and the resulting probabilities were checked against IGoR. A later analysis scored TCR-TCR, TCR-HLA and TCR-CMV co-occurrence with hypergeometric tests, applying a repertoire-size bias correction to TCR pairs. False discovery rates were estimated in a later analysis by permuting HLA or CMV assignments 20 times. A later analysis grouped co-occurring TCRs with DBSCAN, adding TCRdist sequence similarity when clustering within HLA-allele-positive subsets. Co-occurrence clustering excluded repertoires with fewer than 30,000 or more than 120,000 public chains, plus five with anomalous nucleotide sharing. In its TCRdb copy, this immuneACCESS table keeps in-frame sequences only and misses some clones. Where compared with another copy, unresolved V genes explain less than half of these, and the others have no known cause. V and J calls and clone size are given by that table; D and trimming were obtained from the DNA. The sample table shows 60,000 to 90,000 clones, and about 73% are seen once. In total, the top ten clones hold roughly 9.7% of the sample.

The receptor's source is a woman in her forties or fifties in good health and CMV-seropositive. Material for sequencing was PBMCs. The receptor chain draws on TRBV28 and TRBJ1-1; the D gene is perhaps TRBD1, from 6 matching bases. The nucleotides read TGTGCCAGCAGTTTCTCTGGAGCAGGGGATACTGAAGCTTTCTTT. It is translated as CASSFSGAGDTEAFF.